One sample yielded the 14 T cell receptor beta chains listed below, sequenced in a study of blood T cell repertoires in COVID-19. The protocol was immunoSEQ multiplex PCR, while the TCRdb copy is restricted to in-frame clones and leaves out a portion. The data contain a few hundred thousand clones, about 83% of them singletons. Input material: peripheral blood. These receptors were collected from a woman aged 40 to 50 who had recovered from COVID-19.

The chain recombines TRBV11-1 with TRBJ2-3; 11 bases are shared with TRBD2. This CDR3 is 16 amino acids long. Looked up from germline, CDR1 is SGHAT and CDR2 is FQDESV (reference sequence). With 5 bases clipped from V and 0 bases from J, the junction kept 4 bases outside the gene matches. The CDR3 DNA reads TGTGCCAGCAGCCTACGACTAGCGGGGAGCACAGATACGCAGTATTTT. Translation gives CASSLRLAGSTDTQYF.

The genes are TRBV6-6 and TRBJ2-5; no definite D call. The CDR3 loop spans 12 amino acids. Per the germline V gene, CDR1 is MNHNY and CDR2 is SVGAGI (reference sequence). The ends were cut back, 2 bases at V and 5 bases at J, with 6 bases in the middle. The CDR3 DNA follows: TGTGCCAGCAGTTACCGTGTTGAGACCCAGTACTTC. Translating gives CASSYRVETQYF.

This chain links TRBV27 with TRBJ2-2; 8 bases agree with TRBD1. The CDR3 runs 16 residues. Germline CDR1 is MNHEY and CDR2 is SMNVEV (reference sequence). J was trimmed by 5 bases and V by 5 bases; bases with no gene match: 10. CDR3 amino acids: CASSPLGQGSTGELFF. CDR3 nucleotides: TGTGCCAGCAGTCCCCTCGGACAGGGTAGTACCGGGGAGCTGTTTTTT.

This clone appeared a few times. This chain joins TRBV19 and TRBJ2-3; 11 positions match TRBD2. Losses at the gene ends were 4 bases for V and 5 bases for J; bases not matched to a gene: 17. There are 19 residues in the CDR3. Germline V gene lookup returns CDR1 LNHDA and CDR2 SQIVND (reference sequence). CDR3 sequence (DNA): TGTGCCAGTAGTACCCGACTAGCGGGGAAGATACCTCAGCAAGATACGCAGTATTTT. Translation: CASSTRLAGKIPQQDTQYF.

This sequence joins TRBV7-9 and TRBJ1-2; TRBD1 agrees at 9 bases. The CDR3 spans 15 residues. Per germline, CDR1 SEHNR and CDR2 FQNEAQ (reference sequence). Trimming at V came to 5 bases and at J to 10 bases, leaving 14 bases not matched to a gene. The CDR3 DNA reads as TGTGCCAGCAGCGTCTACACCGGGACAGGGTATTTCTACACCTTC. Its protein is CASSVYTGTGYFYTF.

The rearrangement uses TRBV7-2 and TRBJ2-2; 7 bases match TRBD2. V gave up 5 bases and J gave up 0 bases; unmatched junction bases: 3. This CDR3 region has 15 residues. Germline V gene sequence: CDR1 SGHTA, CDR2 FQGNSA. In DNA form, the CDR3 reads TGTGCCAGCAGCCCTCGGGGGGCGAACACCGGGGAGCTGTTTTTT. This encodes CASSPRGANTGELFF.

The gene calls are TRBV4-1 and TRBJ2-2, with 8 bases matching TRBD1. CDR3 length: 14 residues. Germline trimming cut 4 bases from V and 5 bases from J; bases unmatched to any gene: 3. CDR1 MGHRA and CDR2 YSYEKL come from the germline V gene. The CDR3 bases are TGCGCCAGCAGCCCGGGACAGGCTACCGGGGAGCTGTTTTTT. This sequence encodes CASSPGQATGELFF.

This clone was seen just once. The CDR3 here is CASSSRTSGQETQYF. CDR3 DNA sequence: TGTGCCAGCAGCTCTCGGACTAGCGGACAAGAGACCCAGTACTTC. The rearrangement joins TRBV7-2 to TRBJ2-5, with 10 positions matching TRBD2. The CDR3 contains 15 residues. V trimming: 4 bases; J trimming: 2 bases; junction bases outside the gene matches: 4. Per germline, CDR1 SGHTA and CDR2 FQGNSA.

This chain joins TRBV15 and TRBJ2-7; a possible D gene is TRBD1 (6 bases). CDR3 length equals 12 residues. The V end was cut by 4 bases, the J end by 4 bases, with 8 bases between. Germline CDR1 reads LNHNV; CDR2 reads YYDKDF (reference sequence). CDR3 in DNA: TGTGCCACCAGCACACAGGGTTACGAGCAGTACTTC. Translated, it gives CATSTQGYEQYF.

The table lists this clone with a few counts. In DNA form, the CDR3 reads TGTGCCAGCAGTTTAGAGACAGCTACCTACGAGCAGTACTTC. The encoded protein is CASSLETATYEQYF. This chain connects TRBV28 to TRBJ2-7; a possible D gene is TRBD1 (5 bases). The CDR3 spans 14 residues. Trimming removed 2 bases at V and 2 bases at J, with 10 bases between. Looked up from germline, CDR1 is MDHEN and CDR2 is SYDVKM. Variable domain in full (rest from reference TRBV28 and TRBJ2-7): DVKVTQSSRYLVKRTGEKVFLECVQDMDHENMFWYRQDPGLGLRLIYFSYDVKMKEKGDIPEGYSVSREKKERFSLILESASTNQTSMYLCASSLETATYEQYFGPGTRLTVT.

The CDR3 region is CASSLGGTRTWETQYF. CDR3 bases: TGCGCCAGCAGCTTGGGAGGGACTAGGACCTGGGAGACCCAGTACTTC. The rearrangement uses TRBV5-1 and TRBJ2-5; 8 nucleotides line up with TRBD2. Germline CDR1 and CDR2: SGHRS and YFSETQ. CDR3 length: 16 amino acids. After removal of 0 bases from V and 5 bases from J, the junction contained 9 bases not matched to a gene.

The CDR3 region is CASSPGLTSGANVLTF. Written as DNA, the CDR3 is TGCGCCAGCAGCCCGGGACTGACATCTGGGGCCAACGTCCTGACTTTC. This chain joins TRBV5-1 and TRBJ2-6; D is perhaps TRBD2 (6 bases). The CDR3 totals 16 residues. Germline values: CDR1 SGHRS, CDR2 YFSETQ. With 4 bases removed from V and 1 base from J, the gap between germline ends came to 12 bases.

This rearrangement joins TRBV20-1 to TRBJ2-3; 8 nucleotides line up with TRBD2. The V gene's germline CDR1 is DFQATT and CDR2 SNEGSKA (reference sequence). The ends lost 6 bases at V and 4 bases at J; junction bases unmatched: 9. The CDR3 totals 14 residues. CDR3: CSASTGLAADTQYF. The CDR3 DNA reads TGCAGTGCCAGTACAGGACTAGCCGCAGATACGCAGTATTTT.

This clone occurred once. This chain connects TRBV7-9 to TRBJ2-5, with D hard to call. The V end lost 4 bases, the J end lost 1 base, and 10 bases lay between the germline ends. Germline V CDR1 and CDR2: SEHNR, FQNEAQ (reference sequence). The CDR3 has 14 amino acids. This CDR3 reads CASSSPRPQETQYF. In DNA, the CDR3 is TGTGCCAGCAGCTCCCCGCGGCCCCAAGAGACCCAGTACTTC.